This TCR beta chain was sequenced for a study of graft-versus-host responses after intestinal transplantation. Overall study results and limits: Individuals carrying graft-donor T cell macrochimerism showed high graft-versus-host to host-versus-graft clonal ratios in allografts. Circulating GvH clone levels at their peak were associated with HvG declines (early post-transplant).

Only in-frame clones appear in the TCRdb table, and some are missing; sequencing was by immunoSEQ multiplex PCR. The sample includes roughly 25,000 clones, around 95% of them seen just once. Remarks on this clone: The antigen is not known.

The sequencing used PBMCs, collected just over 29 days after intestinal transplant. This sequence was found in a human patient who received an intestinal transplant, so some T cells may come from the graft donor.

The CDR3 loop reads CASSLSSGAGNTIYF. The CDR3 coding sequence is TGTGCCAGCAGTCTTAGTAGCGGGGCTGGAAACACCATATATTTT. The genes are TRBV7-9 and TRBJ1-3; the D is unclear. CDR3 length: 15 residues. CDR1 is SEHNR and CDR2 is FQNEAQ in the germline V gene (reference sequence). V was trimmed by 6 bases and J by 2 bases, leaving 14 bases between them.